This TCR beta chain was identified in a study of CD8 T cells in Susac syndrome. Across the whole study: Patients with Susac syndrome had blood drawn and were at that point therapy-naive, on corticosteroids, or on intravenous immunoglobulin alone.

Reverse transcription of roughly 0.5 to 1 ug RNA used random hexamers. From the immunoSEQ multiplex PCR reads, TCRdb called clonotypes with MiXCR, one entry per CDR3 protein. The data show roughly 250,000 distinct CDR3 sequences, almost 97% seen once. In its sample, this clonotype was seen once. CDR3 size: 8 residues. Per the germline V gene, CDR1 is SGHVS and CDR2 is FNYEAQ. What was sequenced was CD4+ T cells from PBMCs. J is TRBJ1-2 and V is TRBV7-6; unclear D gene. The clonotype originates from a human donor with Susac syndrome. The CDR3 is CAVDGYTF. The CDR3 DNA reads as TGTGCGGTGGATGGCTACACCTTC.